Shown below are 5 T cell receptor beta chains from a single sample sequenced in a study of T-cell memory formation after mild COVID-19. One entry per CDR3 protein, called by TCRdb with MiXCR from the 5' RACE reads. The sample has 100,000 to 150,000 distinct CDR3 sequences, about 18% seen once. The sequenced sample was PBMCs or a T cell subset sorted from them (not recorded which). These receptors came from a young man who had mild COVID-19 (a few samples of this study predate the infection). Cell type and time point are not known.

This clonotype was seen more than once but under ten times. J is TRBJ2-5 and V is TRBV12-3 or TRBV12-4, with D uncertain. CDR3 length: 11 residues. Trimming cost V 5 bases and J 4 bases, with 5 bases left between them. DNA of the CDR3: TGTGCCAGCAGTGGTGGAGAGACCCAGTACTTC. Protein: CASSGGETQYF.

The chain recombines TRBV28 with TRBJ1-4; maybe TRBD1 (5 bases). The CDR3 covers 14 residues. Germline V gene lookup returns CDR1 MDHEN and CDR2 SYDVKM. V shed 3 bases and J shed 7 bases, with 12 bases lying between them. The CDR3 here is CASSFAGLGEKLFF. As DNA, the CDR3 is TGTGCCAGCAGTTTCGCAGGGCTCGGTGAAAAACTGTTTTTT. The variable domain in full, completed from reference TRBV28 and TRBJ1-4, reads DVKVTQSSRYLVKRTGEKVFLECVQDMDHENMFWYRQDPGLGLRLIYFSYDVKMKEKGDIPEGYSVSREKKERFSLILESASTNQTSMYLCASSFAGLGEKLFFGSGTQLSVL.

This chain links TRBV28 with TRBJ2-7; either TRBD1 or TRBD2 may supply D (6 bases each). In germline, CDR1 is MDHEN, CDR2 SYDVKM. This CDR3 is built from 11 residues. V lost 9 bases and J 5 bases, leaving 11 bases between the germline ends. The CDR3 DNA sequence: TGTGCCAGGATGGGGGGCCACGAGCAGTACTTC. Its translation: CARMGGHEQYF. Using reference TRBV28 and TRBJ2-7 for the parts outside the CDR3, the full variable domain is DVKVTQSSRYLVKRTGEKVFLECVQDMDHENMFWYRQDPGLGLRLIYFSYDVKMKEKGDIPEGYSVSREKKERFSLILESASTNQTSMYLCARMGGHEQYFGPGTRLTVT.

This clonotype was counted only a few times. The J gene is TRBJ1-5, the V gene TRBV16; unclear D gene. Germline-derived CDR1 and CDR2 are KGHSY and FQNENV. The CDR3 runs to 13 residues. With 2 bases removed from V and 7 bases from J, the gap between germline ends came to 9 bases. CDR3: CASSQGLGQPQHF. The CDR3 DNA is TGTGCCAGCAGCCAAGGGTTGGGGCAGCCCCAGCATTTT. Full variable domain (missing parts from reference TRBV16 and TRBJ1-5): GEEVAQTPKHLVRGEGQKAKLYCAPIKGHSYVFWYQQVLKNEFKFLISFQNENVFDETGMPKERFSAKCLPNSPCSLEIQATKLEDSAVYFCASSQGLGQPQHFGDGTRLSIL.

The rearrangement joins TRBV6-6 to TRBJ1-2, with TRBD1 matching over 9 bases. The length of the CDR3 is 15 residues. V shed 6 bases, J shed 4 bases, and the junction held 9 bases outside the gene matches. Germline V gene sequence: CDR1 MNHNY, CDR2 SVGAGI (reference sequence). The CDR3 sequence: CASSPRQGVIYGYTF. In DNA, the CDR3 is TGTGCCAGCAGCCCCCGACAGGGGGTTATCTATGGCTACACCTTC.